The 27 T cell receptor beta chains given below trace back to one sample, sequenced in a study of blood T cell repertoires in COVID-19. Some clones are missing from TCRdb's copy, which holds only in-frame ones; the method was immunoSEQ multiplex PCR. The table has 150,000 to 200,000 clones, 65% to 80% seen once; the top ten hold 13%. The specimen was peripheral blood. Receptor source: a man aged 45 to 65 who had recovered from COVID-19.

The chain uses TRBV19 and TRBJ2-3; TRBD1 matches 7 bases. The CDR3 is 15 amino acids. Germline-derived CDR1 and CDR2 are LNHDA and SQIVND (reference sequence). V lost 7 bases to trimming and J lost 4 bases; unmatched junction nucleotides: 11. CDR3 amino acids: CASTPIFQGADTQYF. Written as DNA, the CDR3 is TGTGCCAGTACGCCTATTTTCCAGGGGGCAGATACGCAGTATTTT.

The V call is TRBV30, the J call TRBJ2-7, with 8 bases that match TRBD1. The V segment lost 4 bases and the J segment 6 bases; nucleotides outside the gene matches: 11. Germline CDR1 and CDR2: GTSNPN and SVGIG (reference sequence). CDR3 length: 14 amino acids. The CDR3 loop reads CAWTIGTGAGEQYF. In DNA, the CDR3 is TGTGCCTGGACCATCGGGACAGGTGCGGGCGAGCAGTACTTC.

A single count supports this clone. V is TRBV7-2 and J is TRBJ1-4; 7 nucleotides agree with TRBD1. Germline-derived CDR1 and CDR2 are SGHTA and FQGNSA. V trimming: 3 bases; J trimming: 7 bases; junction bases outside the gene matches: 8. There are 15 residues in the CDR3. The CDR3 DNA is TGTGCCAGCAGCTTCTCGGCAGGGGGAAGTGAAAAACTGTTTTTT. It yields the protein CASSFSAGGSEKLFF.

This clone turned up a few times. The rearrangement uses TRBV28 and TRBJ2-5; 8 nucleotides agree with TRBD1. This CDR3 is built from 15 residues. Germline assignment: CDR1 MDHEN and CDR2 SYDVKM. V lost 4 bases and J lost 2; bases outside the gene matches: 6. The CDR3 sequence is CASSSRTGYQETQYF. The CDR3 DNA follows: TGTGCCAGCAGTTCACGGACAGGGTATCAAGAGACCCAGTACTTC.

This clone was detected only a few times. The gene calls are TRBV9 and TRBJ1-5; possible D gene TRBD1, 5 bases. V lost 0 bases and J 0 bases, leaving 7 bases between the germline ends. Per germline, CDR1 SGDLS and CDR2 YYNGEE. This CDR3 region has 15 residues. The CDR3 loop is CASSVGTNSNQPQHF. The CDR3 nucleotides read TGTGCCAGCAGCGTAGGGACAAATAGCAATCAGCCCCAGCATTTT.

The CDR3 loop is CASSGPSTGGTDTQYF. The CDR3 region has the DNA TGTGCCAGCAGTGGCCCCTCGACAGGGGGCACAGATACGCAGTATTTT. The genes are TRBV6-1 and TRBJ2-3; 8 bases fit TRBD1. The germline V gene has CDR1 MNHNS and CDR2 SASEGT. The V and J ends lost 4 bases and 1 base, in that order; junction bases with no gene match: 7. The CDR3 contains 16 residues.

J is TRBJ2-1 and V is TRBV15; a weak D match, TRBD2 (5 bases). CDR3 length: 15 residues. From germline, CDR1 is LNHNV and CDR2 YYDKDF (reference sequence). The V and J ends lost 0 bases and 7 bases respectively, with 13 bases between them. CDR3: CATSRDPGSGNEQFF. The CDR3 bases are TGTGCCACCAGCAGAGATCCGGGATCGGGTAATGAGCAGTTCTTC. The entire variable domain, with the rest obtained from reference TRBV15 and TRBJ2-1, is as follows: DAMVIQNPRYQVTQFGKPVTLSCSQTLNHNVMYWYQQKSSQAPKLLFHYYDKDFNNEADTPDNFQSRRPNTSFCFLDIRSPGLGDTAMYLCATSRDPGSGNEQFFGPGTRLTVL.

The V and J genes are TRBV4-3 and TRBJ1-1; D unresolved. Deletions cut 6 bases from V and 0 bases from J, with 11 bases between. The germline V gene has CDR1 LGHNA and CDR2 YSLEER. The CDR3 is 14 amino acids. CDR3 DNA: TGCGCCAGCAGATTCGGAGACGTGAACACTGAAGCTTTCTTT. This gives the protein CASRFGDVNTEAFF.

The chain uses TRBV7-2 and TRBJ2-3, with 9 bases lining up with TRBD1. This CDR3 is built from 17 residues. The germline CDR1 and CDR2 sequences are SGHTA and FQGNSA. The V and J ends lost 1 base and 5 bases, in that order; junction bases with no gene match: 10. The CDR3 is CASSLGSKDRGQDTQYF. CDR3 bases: TGTGCCAGCAGCTTAGGTTCCAAGGACAGGGGTCAAGATACGCAGTATTTT.

The CDR3 spells CASSYTVDRLASETQYF. For the CDR3, the DNA is TGTGCCAGCAGTTATACTGTCGACAGGCTGGCTTCGGAGACCCAGTACTTC. V is TRBV6-2 or TRBV6-3 and J is TRBJ2-5, with D tentatively TRBD1 (6 bases). This CDR3 contains 17 residues. V lost 3 bases, J lost 5 bases, and 22 bases lay in between. The germline gives CDR1 MNHEY, CDR2 SVGEGT.

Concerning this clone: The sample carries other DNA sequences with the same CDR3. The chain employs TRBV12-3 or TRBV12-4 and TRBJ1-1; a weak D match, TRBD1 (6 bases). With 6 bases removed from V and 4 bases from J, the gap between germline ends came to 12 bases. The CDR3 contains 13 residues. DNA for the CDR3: TGTGCCAGCAGCCTCGTCAGGGGCACTGAAGCTTTCTTT. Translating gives CASSLVRGTEAFF.

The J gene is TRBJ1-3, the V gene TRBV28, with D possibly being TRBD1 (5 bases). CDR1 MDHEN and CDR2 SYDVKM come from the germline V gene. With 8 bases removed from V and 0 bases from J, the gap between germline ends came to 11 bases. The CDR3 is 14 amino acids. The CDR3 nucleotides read TGTGCCAGCTTCCAGACAGCCTCTGGAAACACCATATATTTT. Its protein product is CASFQTASGNTIYF.

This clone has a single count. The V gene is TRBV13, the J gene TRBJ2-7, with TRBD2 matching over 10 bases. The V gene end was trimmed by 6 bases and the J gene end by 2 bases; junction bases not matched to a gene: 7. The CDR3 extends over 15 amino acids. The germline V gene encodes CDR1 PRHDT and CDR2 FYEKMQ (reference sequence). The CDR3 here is CASRTRTSGAYEQYF. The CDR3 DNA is TGTGCCAGCAGAACCAGGACTAGCGGAGCCTACGAGCAGTACTTC.

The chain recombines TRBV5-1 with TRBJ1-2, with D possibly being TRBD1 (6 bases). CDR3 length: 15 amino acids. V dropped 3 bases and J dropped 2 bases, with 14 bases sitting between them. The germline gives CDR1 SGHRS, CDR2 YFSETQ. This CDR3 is CASSWQTGTNYGYTF. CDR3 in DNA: TGCGCCAGCAGCTGGCAGACAGGTACGAACTATGGCTACACCTTC.

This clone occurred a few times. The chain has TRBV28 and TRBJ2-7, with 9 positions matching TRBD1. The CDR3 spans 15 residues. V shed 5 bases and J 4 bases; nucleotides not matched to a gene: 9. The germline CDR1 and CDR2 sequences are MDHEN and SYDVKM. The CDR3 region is CASSLIGQGLYEQYF. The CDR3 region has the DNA TGTGCCAGCAGTCTCATCGGACAGGGGTTGTACGAGCAGTACTTC.

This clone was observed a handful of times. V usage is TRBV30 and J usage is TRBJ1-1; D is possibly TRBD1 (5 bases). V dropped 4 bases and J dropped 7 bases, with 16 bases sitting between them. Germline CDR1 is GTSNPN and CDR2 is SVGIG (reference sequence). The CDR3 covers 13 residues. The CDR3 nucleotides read TGTGCCTGGAAACCCTGGTTGGGGGGTGAAGCTTTCTTT. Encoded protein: CAWKPWLGGEAFF.

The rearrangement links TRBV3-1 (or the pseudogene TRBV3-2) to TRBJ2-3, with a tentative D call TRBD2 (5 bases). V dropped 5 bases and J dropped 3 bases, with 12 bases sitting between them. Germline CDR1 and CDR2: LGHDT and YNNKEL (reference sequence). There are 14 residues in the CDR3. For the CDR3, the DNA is TGTGCCAGCAGCGGAGACGGAGGAACAGATACGCAGTATTTT. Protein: CASSGDGGTDTQYF.

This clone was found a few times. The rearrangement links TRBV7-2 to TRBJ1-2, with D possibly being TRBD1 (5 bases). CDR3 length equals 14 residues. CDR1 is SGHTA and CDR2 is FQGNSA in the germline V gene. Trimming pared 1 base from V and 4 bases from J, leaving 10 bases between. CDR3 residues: CASSLGQGIYGYTF. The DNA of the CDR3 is TGTGCCAGCAGCTTAGGGCAGGGTATCTATGGCTACACCTTC.

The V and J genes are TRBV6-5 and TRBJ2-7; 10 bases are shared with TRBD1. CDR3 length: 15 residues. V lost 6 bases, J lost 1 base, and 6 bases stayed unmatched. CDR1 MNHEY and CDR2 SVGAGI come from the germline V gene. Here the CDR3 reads CASRIGQGGSYEQYF. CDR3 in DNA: TGTGCCAGCAGGATAGGACAGGGGGGATCCTACGAGCAGTACTTC.

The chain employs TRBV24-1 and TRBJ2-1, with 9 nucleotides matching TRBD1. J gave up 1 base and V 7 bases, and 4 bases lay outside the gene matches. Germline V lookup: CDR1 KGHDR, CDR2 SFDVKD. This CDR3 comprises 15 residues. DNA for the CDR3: TGTGCCACCAGAACCGGACAGGGGTCCTACAATGAGCAGTTCTTC. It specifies CATRTGQGSYNEQFF.

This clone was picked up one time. For the CDR3, the DNA is TGTGCCAGCAGCAGAGATGTTTACGAGCAGTACTTC. Amino acid sequence: CASSRDVYEQYF. V and J are TRBV7-9 and TRBJ2-7; D gene unclear. Germline CDR1 SEHNR, CDR2 FQNEAQ (reference sequence). CDR3 length equals 12 residues. V lost 5 bases, J lost 4 bases, and 9 bases lay in between.

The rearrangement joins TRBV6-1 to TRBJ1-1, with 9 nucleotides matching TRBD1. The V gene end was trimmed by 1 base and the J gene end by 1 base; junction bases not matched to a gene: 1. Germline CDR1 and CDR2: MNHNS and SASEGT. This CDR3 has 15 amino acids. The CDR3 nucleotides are TGTGCCAGCAGTGAAGTGACAGGGGGGAACACTGAAGCTTTCTTT. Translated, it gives CASSEVTGGNTEAFF.

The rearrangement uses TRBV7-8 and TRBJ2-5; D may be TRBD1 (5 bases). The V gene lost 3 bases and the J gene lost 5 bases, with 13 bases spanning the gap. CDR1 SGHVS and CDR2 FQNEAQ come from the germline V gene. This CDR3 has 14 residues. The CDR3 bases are TGTGCCAGCAGCTTTGGGGCCTTCGGGGAGACCCAGTACTTC. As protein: CASSFGAFGETQYF.

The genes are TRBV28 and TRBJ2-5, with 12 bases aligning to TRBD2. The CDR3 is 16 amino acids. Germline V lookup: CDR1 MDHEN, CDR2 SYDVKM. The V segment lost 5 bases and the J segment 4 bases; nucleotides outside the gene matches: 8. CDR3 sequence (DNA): TGTGCCAGCAGTGAGACACTAGCGGGAGGCCCAGAGACCCAGTACTTC. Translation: CASSETLAGGPETQYF. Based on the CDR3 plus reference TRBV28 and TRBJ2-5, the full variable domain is DVKVTQSSRYLVKRTGEKVFLECVQDMDHENMFWYRQDPGLGLRLIYFSYDVKMKEKGDIPEGYSVSREKKERFSLILESASTNQTSMYLCASSETLAGGPETQYFGPGTRLLVL.

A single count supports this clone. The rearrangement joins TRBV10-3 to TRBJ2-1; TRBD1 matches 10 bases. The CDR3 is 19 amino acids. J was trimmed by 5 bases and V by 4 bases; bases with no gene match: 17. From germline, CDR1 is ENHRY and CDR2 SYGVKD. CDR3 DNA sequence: TGTGCCATCAGTGTGGGAAGGGACAGGGGAGTGGGGCCCAACAATGAGCAGTTCTTC. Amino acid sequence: CAISVGRDRGVGPNNEQFF.

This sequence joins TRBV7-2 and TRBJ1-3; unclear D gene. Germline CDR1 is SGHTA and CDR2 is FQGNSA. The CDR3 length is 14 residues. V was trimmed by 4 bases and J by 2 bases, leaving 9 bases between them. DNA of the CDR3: TGTGCCAGCAGCTACAGACAAGCTGGAAACACCATATATTTT. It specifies CASSYRQAGNTIYF.

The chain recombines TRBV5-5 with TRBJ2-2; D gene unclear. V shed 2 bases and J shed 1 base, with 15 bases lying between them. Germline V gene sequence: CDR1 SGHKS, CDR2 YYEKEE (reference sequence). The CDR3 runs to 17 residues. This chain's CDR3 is CASSFRPLPVNTGELFF. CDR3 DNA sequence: TGTGCCAGCAGCTTCCGCCCACTACCGGTGAACACCGGGGAGCTGTTTTTT.